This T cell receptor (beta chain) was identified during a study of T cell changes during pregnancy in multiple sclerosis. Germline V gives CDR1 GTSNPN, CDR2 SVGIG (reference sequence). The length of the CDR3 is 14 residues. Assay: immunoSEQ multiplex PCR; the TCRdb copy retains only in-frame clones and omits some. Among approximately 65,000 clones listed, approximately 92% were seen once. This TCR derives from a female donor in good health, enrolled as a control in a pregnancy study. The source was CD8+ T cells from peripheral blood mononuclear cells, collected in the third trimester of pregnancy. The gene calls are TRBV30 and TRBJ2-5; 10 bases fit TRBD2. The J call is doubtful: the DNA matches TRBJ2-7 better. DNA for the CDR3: TGTGCCTGGAGTCCACTAGCGGGGCCCTACGAGCAGTACTTC. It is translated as CAWSPLAGPYEQYF.